Presented here are 10 T cell receptor beta chains from one specimen sequenced in a study of CD8 T cells in Susac syndrome. Random hexamers primed reverse transcription of about 0.5 to 1 ug RNA. A single record per CDR3 protein comes from TCRdb applying MiXCR to the immunoSEQ multiplex PCR reads. The data show approximately 210,000 distinct CDR3 sequences, 85% to 95% seen once. The source material was CD4+ T cells from PBMCs. Every receptor here comes from a human donor with Susac syndrome.

The chain is built from TRBV7-2 and TRBJ1-6; D is unclear. The length of the CDR3 is 12 residues. Germline-derived CDR1 and CDR2 are SGHTA and FQGNSA. V was shortened by 4 bases and J by 10 bases, with 8 bases between the two germline ends. CDR3: CASSSVQSPLHF. The CDR3 DNA sequence: TGTGCCAGCAGCTCCGTCCAATCACCCCTCCACTTT.

The chain has TRBV20-1 and TRBJ2-7; the D gene is possibly TRBD2 (5 bases). Trimming took 6 bases from V and 2 from J, leaving 14 bases between them. This CDR3 contains 13 residues. Per germline, CDR1 DFQATT and CDR2 SNEGSKA (reference sequence). CDR3 sequence (DNA): TGCAGTGCGAAACAGCGGTCCACCTACGAGCAGTACTTC. Protein: CSAKQRSTYEQYF.

Here the CDR3 DNA reads TGCAGTGCTATTTGGCGTGAAGAGACCCAGTACTTC. This sequence encodes CSAIWREETQYF. The chain has TRBV20-1 and TRBJ2-5; D is uncertain. This CDR3 comprises 12 residues. Trimming shortened V by 4 bases and J by 3 bases, and 9 bases separated the two germline ends. Germline V gives CDR1 DFQATT, CDR2 SNEGSKA (reference sequence).

The chain uses TRBV7-2 and TRBJ1-1; possible D gene TRBD1, 6 bases. This CDR3 contains 15 residues. V lost 5 bases and J 6 bases, leaving 19 bases between the germline ends. The germline V gene has CDR1 SGHTA and CDR2 FQGNSA. Here the CDR3 reads CASSHTLPGAAEAFF. The CDR3 DNA follows: TGTGCCAGCAGCCACACACTTCCGGGGGCTGCTGAAGCTTTCTTT.

The chain recombines TRBV20-1 with TRBJ2-7; 11 bases map to TRBD2. Germline CDR1 and CDR2: DFQATT and SNEGSKA (reference sequence). The CDR3 is made up of 16 amino acids. V was clipped by 1 base and J by 0 bases; unmatched bases: 5. The CDR3 nucleotides read TGCAGTGCTAGAGGGGCTAGCGGGGGGTCCTCCTACGAGCAGTACTTC. Translated, it gives CSARGASGGSSYEQYF.

DNA for the CDR3: TGCGCCAGCAGCCCCGGGCGCAGGGAGGGACTGTTTTTT. Translating it yields CASSPGRREGLFF. The V gene is TRBV4-3, the J gene TRBJ1-4; D may be TRBD1 (5 bases). Trimming removed 4 bases at V and 13 bases at J, with 16 bases between. The CDR3 length is 13 residues. Germline values: CDR1 LGHNA, CDR2 YSLEER.

This sequence joins TRBV20-1 and TRBJ2-3; a possible D gene is TRBD2 (6 bases). The CDR3 has 14 amino acids. Trimming cost V 1 base and J 1 base, with 9 bases left between them. Germline CDR1 reads DFQATT; CDR2 reads SNEGSKA (reference sequence). The CDR3 DNA reads TGCAGTGCTAGAGCCCCTAGCGGCACAGATACGCAGTATTTT. This gives the protein CSARAPSGTDTQYF.

The chain recombines TRBV9 with TRBJ2-2; D remains ambiguous. The CDR3 length is 13 residues. Germline lookup yields CDR1 SGDLS and CDR2 YYNGEE. V shed 0 bases and J shed 7 bases, with 7 bases lying between them. For the CDR3, the DNA is TGTGCCAGCAGCGTAGTACCGGACGGGGAGCTGTTTTTT. It codes for CASSVVPDGELFF.

J is TRBJ1-5 and V is TRBV7-8; D possibly corresponds to TRBD1 (6 bases). Germline CDR1 and CDR2: SGHVS and FQNEAQ. V was pared by 2 bases and J by 7 bases, with 9 bases between. The length of the CDR3 is 13 residues. The CDR3 bases are TGTGCCAGCAGCTTAACAGGGCGGCAGCCCCAGCATTTT. The encoded protein is CASSLTGRQPQHF.

This chain joins TRBV9 and TRBJ2-2; no clear D gene. This CDR3 is built from 15 residues. Germline V gives CDR1 SGDLS, CDR2 YYNGEE. With 1 base removed from V and 3 bases from J, the gap between germline ends came to 10 bases. The CDR3 sequence is CASSVTAWDTGELFF. The CDR3 coding sequence is TGTGCCAGCAGCGTAACAGCTTGGGACACCGGGGAGCTGTTTTTT.